The T cell receptor beta chain described here comes from a study of PD-1 blockade in classical Hodgkin lymphoma. Whole-study context: Patients received nivolumab 3 mg/kg intravenously every 2 weeks.

TCRdb keeps only in-frame clones here, not all; method: immunoSEQ multiplex PCR. The sample lists 75,000 to 100,000 clones; approximately 80% were seen once. Every patient experienced relapse after autologous stem cell transplantation, and brentuximab vedotin exposure varied. Overall study results and limits: Before treatment, complete responders showed about the same diversity as newly diagnosed patients.

As for this clone: The antigen is undetermined.

This TCR came from a human donor with classical Hodgkin lymphoma. This specimen was peripheral blood mononuclear cells (PBMCs), taken at baseline.

The DNA for the CDR3 is TGTGCCAGCAGTCTAGCGGTGAGCTCCTACGAGCAGTACTTC. Translated: CASSLAVSSYEQYF. This chain joins TRBV2 and TRBJ2-7, with 7 bases identical to TRBD2. Losses at the gene ends were 5 bases for V and 0 bases for J; bases not matched to a gene: 4. CDR3 size: 14 residues. Per the germline V gene, CDR1 is SNHLY and CDR2 is FYNNEI. The whole variable domain, remainder taken from reference TRBV2 and TRBJ2-7, is EPEVTQTPSHQVTQMGQEVILRCVPISNHLYFYWYRQILGQKVEFLVSFYNNEISEKSEIFDDQFSVERPDGSNFTLKIRSTKLEDSAMYFCASSLAVSSYEQYFGPGTRLTVT.